The 12 T cell receptor beta chains in this list originate from one sample, sequenced in a study of blood T cell repertoires in COVID-19. Produced via immunoSEQ multiplex PCR; TCRdb's table is partial and in-frame only. The table records 250,000 or so clones, roughly 90% of them present only once. The specimen was peripheral blood. These TCRs come from an older woman with COVID-19, enrolled during active disease.

The rearrangement joins TRBV19 to TRBJ1-2; TRBD1 matches 10 bases. Trimming took 7 bases from V and 8 from J; bases not matched to a gene: 13. Germline CDR1 is LNHDA and CDR2 is SQIVND (reference sequence). This CDR3 region has 15 residues. Here the CDR3 DNA reads TGTGCCAGTACCGGCTGGGACAGGGGACTGTCGGGCTACACCTTC. The encoded protein is CASTGWDRGLSGYTF.

This chain uses TRBV4-3 with TRBJ1-4, with 9 bases identical to TRBD1. The germline CDR1 and CDR2 sequences are LGHNA and YSLEER. The V segment lost 4 bases and the J segment 4 bases; nucleotides outside the gene matches: 10. The CDR3 length is 17 residues. CDR3 region: CASSRETGGAFNEKLFF. The CDR3 DNA reads as TGCGCCAGCAGCCGAGAAACAGGGGGCGCTTTTAATGAAAAACTGTTTTTT.

This chain uses TRBV19 with TRBJ1-6, with a possible D match to TRBD1 (5 bases). Germline V gives CDR1 LNHDA, CDR2 SQIVND (reference sequence). V shed 1 base and J shed 7 bases, with 11 bases lying between them. CDR3 length: 15 amino acids. For the CDR3, the DNA is TGTGCCAGTAGTATAGGGCAGGGTCGGAATTCACCCCTCCACTTT. Its protein is CASSIGQGRNSPLHF.

Comments on this clone: Other DNA sequences of this sample code for an identical CDR3. The chain couples TRBV19 to TRBJ2-1, with TRBD2 as a possible D gene (6 bases). Trimming took off 6 bases at V and 0 bases at J, with 6 bases between the two ends. The CDR3 loop spans 13 amino acids. Germline CDR1 and CDR2: LNHDA and SQIVND (reference sequence). For the CDR3, the DNA is TGTGCCAGTAGCGGGAGCTCCTACAATGAGCAGTTCTTC. Protein product: CASSGSSYNEQFF.

This clone was found once. The rearrangement joins TRBV6-2 or TRBV6-3 to TRBJ1-5; D is ambiguous. CDR3 length: 16 amino acids. V dropped 2 bases and J dropped 3 bases, with 14 bases sitting between them. CDR1 and CDR2 from the germline V gene are MNHEY and SVGEGT. The CDR3 DNA follows: TGTGCCAGCAGTTACCCTCCGCGACGGGACAATCAGCCCCAGCATTTT. This translates into CASSYPPRRDNQPQHF.

This rearrangement joins TRBV5-5 to TRBJ1-5; 8 bases fit TRBD1. V was clipped by 0 bases and J by 1 base; unmatched bases: 6. CDR1 and CDR2 from the germline V gene are SGHKS and YYEKEE (reference sequence). The CDR3 loop spans 17 amino acids. CDR3 nucleotides: TGTGCCAGCAGCTTGGTGGGAAGACAGGGGAGCAATCAGCCCCAGCATTTT. This translates into CASSLVGRQGSNQPQHF.

This clone was found once. The V gene is TRBV5-1, the J gene TRBJ1-2, with D uncertain. CDR1 and CDR2 (germline): SGHRS, YFSETQ. Deletions cut 0 bases from V and 10 bases from J, with 19 bases between. This CDR3 is built from 15 residues. The CDR3 spells CASSLATRSSHDYTF. CDR3 coding DNA: TGCGCCAGCAGCTTGGCCACCAGGTCCTCTCATGACTACACCTTC.

Only one count was recorded for this clone. The CDR3 DNA sequence: TGTGCCAGCAGCCAAAACAGGGGGGGCCAGCCCCAGCATTTT. Translating gives CASSQNRGGQPQHF. The chain has TRBV7-2 and TRBJ1-5; the match to TRBD1 covers 8 bases. The CDR3 loop spans 14 amino acids. V was clipped by 5 bases and J by 7 bases; unmatched bases: 7. Looked up from germline, CDR1 is SGHTA and CDR2 is FQGNSA.

This sequence joins TRBV20-1 and TRBJ1-2; weak D call: TRBD1 (6 bases). CDR1 is DFQATT, CDR2 SNEGSKA, per germline (reference sequence). The CDR3 has 11 amino acids. The ends were cut back, 7 bases at V and 7 bases at J, with 13 bases in the middle. CDR3 nucleotides: TGCAGTGTTTACAGGGTCGGTGGCTACACCTTC. Its translation is CSVYRVGGYTF.

V is TRBV5-6 and J is TRBJ1-1, with TRBD1 matching over 10 bases. V trimming: 3 bases; J trimming: 0 bases; junction bases outside the gene matches: 5. Germline assignment: CDR1 SGHDT and CDR2 YYEEEE. The CDR3 is 16 residues long. This CDR3 reads CASSSDRGRMNTEAFF. The DNA of the CDR3 is TGTGCCAGCAGCTCGGACAGGGGGAGGATGAACACTGAAGCTTTCTTT.

Here the CDR3 reads CASSQGTSWGTDTQYF. The CDR3 DNA sequence: TGCGCCAGCAGCCAGGGGACTAGCTGGGGCACAGATACGCAGTATTTT. J is TRBJ2-3 and V is TRBV4-3; 9 bases are a match to TRBD2. Germline V gene lookup returns CDR1 LGHNA and CDR2 YSLEER. This CDR3 is built from 16 residues. Losses at the gene ends were 3 bases for V and 1 base for J; bases not matched to a gene: 5.

The chain joins TRBV19 to TRBJ1-5; possibly TRBD1 for D (5 bases). V was clipped by 8 bases and J by 1 base, with 12 bases between them. The CDR3 totals 14 residues. The germline gives CDR1 LNHDA, CDR2 SQIVND (reference sequence). CDR3 in amino acids: CASRRESSNQPQHF. CDR3 sequence (DNA): TGTGCCAGTCGCAGGGAATCGAGCAATCAGCCCCAGCATTTT.